One and the same sample provided the 2 T cell receptor beta chains below, sequenced in a study of tumor and adjacent non-tumor tissue in lung cancer. This sample's RNA came from whole unsorted tissue. Three rounds of nested PCR, following a modified ARM-PCR protocol, produced the TCRbeta library. TCRdb redid the calling of the multiplex PCR reads with MiXCR, one entry per CDR3 protein. The sample includes about 70,000 distinct CDR3 sequences, less than 80% seen only once; the top ten take roughly 28%. Sequencing input: lung tumor tissue. These receptors all come from a man in his sixties with non-small cell lung cancer.

This clonotype appeared many times. The chain joins TRBV6-2 or TRBV6-3 to TRBJ2-1; tentatively, D is TRBD1 or TRBD2 (7 bases each). The CDR3 spans 14 residues. V was shortened by 8 bases and J by 1 base, with 12 bases between the two germline ends. Per germline, CDR1 MNHEY and CDR2 SVGEGT. In nucleotides, the CDR3 is TGTGCCAGCGGGGAGGGGGCGTCCTACAATGAGCAGTTCTTC. As protein: CASGEGASYNEQFF.

The sample holds a few counts of this clonotype. This chain joins TRBV20-1 and TRBJ2-7, with D unclear. CDR1 and CDR2 (germline): DFQATT, SNEGSKA (reference sequence). There are 12 residues in the CDR3. V was pared by 3 bases and J by 5 bases, with 11 bases between. This CDR3 reads CSASRVSDEQYF. The CDR3, as DNA: TGCAGTGCTAGTCGGGTGTCTGACGAGCAGTACTTC.